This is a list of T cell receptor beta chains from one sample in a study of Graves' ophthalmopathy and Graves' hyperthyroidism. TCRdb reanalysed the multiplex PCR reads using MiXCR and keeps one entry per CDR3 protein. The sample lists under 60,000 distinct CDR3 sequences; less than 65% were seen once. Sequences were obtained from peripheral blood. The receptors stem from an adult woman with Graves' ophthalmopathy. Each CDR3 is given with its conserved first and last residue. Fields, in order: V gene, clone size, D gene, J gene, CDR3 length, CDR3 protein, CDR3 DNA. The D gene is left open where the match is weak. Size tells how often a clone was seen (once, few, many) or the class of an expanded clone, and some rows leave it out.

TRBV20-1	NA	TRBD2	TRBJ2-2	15	CSARLAGGGTGELFF	TGCAGTGCTAGACTAGCGGGAGGGGGTACCGGGGAGCTGTTTTTT
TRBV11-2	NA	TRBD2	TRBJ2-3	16	CASRSASGRAADTQYF	TGTGCCAGCAGATCCGCTAGCGGGAGGGCCGCAGATACGCAGTATTTT
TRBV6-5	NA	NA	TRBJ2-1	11	CASNGNKERFF	TGTGCCAGCAACGGGAACAAAGAGCGGTTCTTC
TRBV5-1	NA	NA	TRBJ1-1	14	CASSLVWMNTEAFF	TGCGCCAGCAGCTTGGTGTGGATGAACACTGAAGCTTTCTTT
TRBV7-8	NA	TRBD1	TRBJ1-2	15	CASSPTGTVNYGYTF	TGTGCCAGCAGCCCTACCGGGACAGTTAACTATGGCTACACCTTC
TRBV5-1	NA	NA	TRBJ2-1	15	CASSSGLGPHDEQFF	TGCGCCAGCAGCTCGGGACTGGGACCCCACGATGAGCAGTTCTTC
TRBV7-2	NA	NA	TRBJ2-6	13	CASSSSGANVLTF	TGTGCCAGCAGCTCCTCTGGGGCCAACGTCCTGACTTTC
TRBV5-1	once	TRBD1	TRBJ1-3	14	CASSWDRAGNTIYF	TGCGCCAGCAGCTGGGACAGGGCGGGGAACACCATATATTTT
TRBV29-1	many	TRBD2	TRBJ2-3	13	CSALAGAPDTQYF	TGCAGCGCACTAGCGGGAGCCCCAGATACGCAGTATTTT
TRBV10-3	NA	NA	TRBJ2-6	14	CAISELDRANVLTF	TGTGCCATCAGTGAGTTGGACAGGGCCAACGTCCTGACTTTC
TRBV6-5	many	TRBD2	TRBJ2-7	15	CASSAERGSSYEQYF	TGTGCCAGCAGTGCTGAGCGGGGGAGCTCCTACGAGCAGTACTTC
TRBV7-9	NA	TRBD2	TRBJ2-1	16	CASSYLTSGGLNEQFF	TGTGCCAGCAGCTACCTGACTAGCGGAGGACTAAATGAGCAGTTCTTC
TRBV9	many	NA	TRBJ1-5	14	CASSVGPGHQPQHF	TGTGCCAGCAGCGTAGGCCCGGGGCATCAGCCCCAGCATTTT
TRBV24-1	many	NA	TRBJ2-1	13	CATSEPGSNEQFF	TGTGCCACCAGTGAGCCGGGGAGCAATGAGCAGTTCTTC
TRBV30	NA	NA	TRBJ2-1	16	CAWTSLAQLPYNEQFF	TGTGCCTGGACCTCTCTCGCCCAACTTCCCTACAATGAGCAGTTCTTC
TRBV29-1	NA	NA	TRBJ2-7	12	CSVPRSGYEQYF	TGCAGCGTCCCGAGGAGCGGTTACGAGCAGTACTTC
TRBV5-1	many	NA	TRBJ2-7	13	CASSDSVTYEQYF	TGCGCCAGCAGTGATAGCGTTACCTACGAGCAGTACTTC
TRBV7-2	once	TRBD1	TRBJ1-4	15	CASSPHSGDSEKLFF	TGTGCCAGCAGCCCCCATAGCGGGGACAGTGAAAAACTGTTTTTT
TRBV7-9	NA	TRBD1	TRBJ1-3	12	CASMGQGNTIYF	TGTGCCAGCATGGGACAGGGAAACACCATATATTTT
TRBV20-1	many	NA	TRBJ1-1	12	CSASGAWTEAFF	TGCAGTGCTAGTGGGGCATGGACTGAAGCTTTCTTT
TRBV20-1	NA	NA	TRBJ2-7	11	CSASFRDEQYF	TGCAGTGCTAGTTTCAGGGACGAGCAGTACTTC
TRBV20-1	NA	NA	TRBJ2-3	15	CSARETCGLSDTQYF	TGTAGTGCTAGAGAGACTTGCGGGCTATCAGATACGCAGTATTTT
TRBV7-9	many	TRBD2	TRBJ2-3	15	CASSFLAASTDTQYF	TGTGCCAGCAGCTTTCTAGCGGCTAGCACAGATACGCAGTATTTT
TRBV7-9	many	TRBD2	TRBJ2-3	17	CASSPKLTSGKPDTQYF	TGTGCCAGCAGCCCCAAGCTAACTAGCGGCAAGCCAGATACGCAGTATTTT
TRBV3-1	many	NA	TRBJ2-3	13	CASSHGSTDTQYF	TGTGCCAGCAGCCACGGTAGCACAGATACGCAGTATTTT
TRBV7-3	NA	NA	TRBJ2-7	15	CASSRNGQSSYEQYF	TGTGCCAGCAGCCGGAACGGACAGAGCTCCTACGAGCAGTACTTC
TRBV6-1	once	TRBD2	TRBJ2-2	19	CASSIAGEVGDRNTGELFF	TGCGCCAGCAGCATAGCGGGTGAAGTCGGAGACAGGAACACCGGGGAGCTGTTTTTT